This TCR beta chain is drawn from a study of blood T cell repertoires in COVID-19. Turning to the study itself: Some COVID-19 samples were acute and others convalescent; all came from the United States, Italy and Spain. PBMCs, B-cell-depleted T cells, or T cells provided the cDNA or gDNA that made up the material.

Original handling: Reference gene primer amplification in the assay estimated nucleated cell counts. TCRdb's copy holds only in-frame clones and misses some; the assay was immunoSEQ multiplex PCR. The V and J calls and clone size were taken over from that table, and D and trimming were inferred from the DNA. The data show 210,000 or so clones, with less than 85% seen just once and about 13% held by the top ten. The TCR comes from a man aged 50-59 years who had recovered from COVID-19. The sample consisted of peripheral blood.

The CDR3 region is CASSFYSQETQYF. CDR3 DNA: TGTGCCAGCAGCTTCTATAGTCAAGAGACCCAGTACTTC. The genes are TRBV7-9 and TRBJ2-5, with D unresolved. The CDR3 sequence is 13 residues long. Trimming stripped 3 bases from V and 2 bases from J, with 7 bases between. Germline lookup yields CDR1 SEHNR and CDR2 FQNEAQ (reference sequence).